What follows is one TCR beta chain and its context. This sample was included in a study of cytomegalovirus exposure and HLA in healthy donors. PCR used 60 Vbeta primers and 13 Jbeta primers. Generated by immunoSEQ multiplex PCR, the TCRdb table keeps only in-frame clones and is missing some. The repertoire includes about 55,000 clones, about three quarters of them detected once, and over 2.5% sits in the top ten. CDR1 MDHEN and CDR2 SYDVKM come from the germline V gene. V shed 2 bases and J shed 5 bases, with 3 bases lying between them. The CDR3 has 11 residues. The chain combines TRBV28 with TRBJ1-1; D is ambiguous. The TCR comes from a female donor in good health and CMV-seronegative. The sequenced sample consisted of PBMCs. The CDR3 bases are TGTGCCAGCAGTTTACGGACTGAAGCTTTCTTT. Protein product: CASSLRTEAFF.